A single sample is the source of the 11 T cell receptor beta chains below, sequenced in a study of blood T cell repertoires in COVID-19. Profiled with immunoSEQ multiplex PCR; TCRdb holds only in-frame clones, not every one. This table has 140,000 or so clones, around 80% appearing once. Sequenced sample: peripheral blood. Receptors were obtained from a man in his 70s who had recovered from COVID-19.

CDR3 sequence (DNA): TGTGCCAGCAGTTTTGAAGCGGACGGGGAGCTGTTTTTT. Translation gives CASSFEADGELFF. This rearrangement joins TRBV27 to TRBJ2-2, with D possibly being TRBD2 (5 bases). CDR3 length: 13 amino acids. The germline V gene encodes CDR1 MNHEY and CDR2 SMNVEV (reference sequence). V lost 3 bases and J lost 7, with 9 bases in between.

This sequence joins TRBV6-5 and TRBJ2-7, with D maybe TRBD2 (6 bases). CDR1 and CDR2 (germline): MNHEY, SVGAGI. The CDR3 is made up of 16 amino acids. Trimming took off 2 bases at V and 0 bases at J, with 14 bases between the two ends. This chain's CDR3 is CASSYGGTATSYEQYF. CDR3 DNA sequence: TGTGCCAGCAGTTACGGGGGGACGGCGACCTCCTACGAGCAGTACTTC.

The V gene is TRBV20-1, the J gene TRBJ2-1; D perhaps matches TRBD2 (5 bases). Trimming pared 3 bases from V and 6 bases from J, leaving 15 bases between. The CDR3 contains 14 residues. Germline assignment: CDR1 DFQATT and CDR2 SNEGSKA (reference sequence). DNA of the CDR3: TGCAGTGCTAGTGTCGCCCGGGGAGTCAATGAGCAGTTCTTC. It is translated as CSASVARGVNEQFF.

The CDR3: CASSKDRYRSQPQHF. CDR3 nucleotides: TGTGCCAGCAGCAAAGACAGGTATAGGAGCCAGCCCCAGCATTTT. The V call is TRBV21-1, the J call TRBJ1-5; TRBD1, the D gene given by the table, was not confirmed from the DNA. TRBV21-1 is flagged as a pseudogene. The CDR3 consists of 15 residues.

The chain has TRBV29-1 and TRBJ1-1; D gene ambiguous. The CDR3 loop spans 12 amino acids. Germline lookup yields CDR1 SQVTM and CDR2 ANQGSEA. The ends were cut back, 3 bases at V and 1 base at J, with 6 bases in the middle. CDR3 protein: CSVDRTNTEAFF. CDR3 bases: TGCAGCGTTGACAGAACGAACACTGAAGCTTTCTTT.

This chain connects TRBV30 to TRBJ1-2; possibly TRBD1 for D (5 bases). Germline loops: CDR1 GTSNPN, CDR2 SVGIG (reference sequence). CDR3 length: 14 residues. Trimming took off 4 bases at V and 3 bases at J, with 15 bases between the two ends. In nucleotides, the CDR3 is TGTGCCTGGACCATCCCCCAGGGCTACTATGGCTACACCTTC. This translates into CAWTIPQGYYGYTF.

This sequence joins TRBV27 and TRBJ2-6, with no clear D. The CDR3 has 15 residues. CDR1 MNHEY and CDR2 SMNVEV come from the germline V gene (reference sequence). V dropped 3 bases and J dropped 0 bases, with 6 bases sitting between them. The chain's CDR3 is CASSLSRSGANVLTF. CDR3 DNA: TGTGCCAGCAGTTTGAGTCGCTCTGGGGCCAACGTCCTGACTTTC.

This clone was found once. The chain links TRBV14 to TRBJ2-3; D not certain. Germline CDR1 SGHDN, CDR2 FVKESK. The length of the CDR3 is 16 residues. V lost 5 bases to trimming and J lost 0 bases, with 15 bases between them. DNA of the CDR3: TGTGCCAGCAGCGGCTGGATACTAACTAGCACAGATACGCAGTATTTT. It translates to CASSGWILTSTDTQYF.

The chain recombines TRBV3-1 (or the pseudogene TRBV3-2) with TRBJ2-2; D possibly corresponds to TRBD1 (5 bases). CDR3 length: 18 amino acids. Trimming stripped 0 bases from V and 4 bases from J, with 18 bases between. Germline CDR1 is LGHDT and CDR2 is YNNKEL (reference sequence). CDR3 loop: CASSQEGRPGSGTGELFF. DNA of the CDR3: TGTGCCAGCAGCCAAGAAGGGCGCCCAGGGTCGGGCACCGGGGAGCTGTTTTTT.

V and J are TRBV5-5 and TRBJ2-7, with 15 positions matching TRBD2. The CDR3 spans 15 residues. The V and J ends lost 1 base and 6 bases, in that order; junction bases with no gene match: 2. The germline gives CDR1 SGHKS, CDR2 YYEKEE (reference sequence). CDR3 sequence reads: CASSLWGLAGGEQYF. CDR3 nucleotide sequence: TGTGCCAGCAGCTTGTGGGGACTAGCGGGAGGCGAGCAGTACTTC.

Turning to this clone: The sample has other DNA sequences that encode this CDR3 too. V and J are TRBV25-1 and TRBJ2-7; 7 bases line up with TRBD1. V trimming: 2 bases; J trimming: 5 bases; junction bases outside the gene matches: 3. This CDR3 has 13 residues. Germline CDR1 reads MGHDK; CDR2 reads SYGVNS. This CDR3 is CASSELGGHEQYF. CDR3 in DNA: TGTGCCAGCAGTGAACTAGGGGGCCACGAGCAGTACTTC.